Following are 26 T cell receptor beta chains from one sample sequenced in a study of T cell repertoires in ileal Crohn's disease. Profiling relied on immunoSEQ multiplex PCR, and the TCRdb table lists in-frame clones only, not all of them. The repertoire holds around 5,700 clones, with more than 75% as singletons. Before sorting, lamina propria lymphocytes were separated from surgical specimens by density gradient. The sequenced material came from CD4+ T cells from ileum. The receptors shown here come from an adult with Crohn's disease. Some clones in this sample may be carry-over from other donors' samples.

This chain connects TRBV28 to TRBJ1-2; no clear D gene. Germline CDR1 reads MDHEN; CDR2 reads SYDVKM. V was shortened by 6 bases and J by 7 bases, with 15 bases between the two germline ends. There are 13 residues in the CDR3. CDR3 in amino acids: CASSPEGVGGYTF. As DNA, the CDR3 is TGTGCCAGCAGCCCCGAGGGTGTTGGTGGCTACACCTTC.

The V and J genes are TRBV19 and TRBJ1-1, with 7 bases identical to TRBD1. V was clipped by 9 bases and J by 4 bases; unmatched bases: 8. Germline assignment: CDR1 LNHDA and CDR2 SQIVND (reference sequence). This CDR3 is built from 13 residues. For the CDR3, the DNA is TGTGCCAGCCCTTGGCAGGGGGGCACTGAAGCTTTCTTT. This sequence encodes CASPWQGGTEAFF.

The V call is TRBV23-1, the J call TRBJ1-1; 7 bases line up with TRBD1. TRBV23-1 is labeled an ORF, and its function is uncertain. The length of the CDR3 is 19 residues. The J segment lost 0 bases and the V segment lost 2 bases, leaving 15 bases of the junction unmatched. CDR3 amino acids: CASSQRRGQPDLLNTEAFF. CDR3 DNA sequence: TGCGCCAGCAGTCAAAGGAGGGGGCAGCCGGACCTTTTGAACACTGAAGCTTTCTTT.

The chain combines TRBV5-4 with TRBJ2-5; maybe TRBD2 (6 bases). V gave up 5 bases and J gave up 1 base, with 15 bases separating them. The CDR3 has 15 amino acids. Germline V gene lookup returns CDR1 SGHNT and CDR2 YYREEE (reference sequence). The CDR3 region has the DNA TGTGCCAGCAGTGTGGGAGGAACAAGCCAAGAGACCCAGTACTTC. Translation gives CASSVGGTSQETQYF.

The CDR3: CASGNTGDWSNQPQHF. CDR3 nucleotides: TGTGCCAGCGGAAATACAGGGGATTGGTCAAATCAGCCCCAGCATTTT. The V and J genes are TRBV28 and TRBJ1-5; 7 bases fit TRBD1. Trimming at V came to 8 bases and at J to 4 bases, leaving 14 bases not matched to a gene. The germline V gene has CDR1 MDHEN and CDR2 SYDVKM. The CDR3 extends over 16 amino acids.

The chain links TRBV7-9 to TRBJ1-1, with D uncertain. Germline loops: CDR1 SEHNR, CDR2 FQNEAQ (reference sequence). This CDR3 has 12 amino acids. Trimming removed 5 bases at V and 8 bases at J, with 12 bases between. The CDR3: CASSADTAEAFF. The DNA for the CDR3 is TGTGCCAGCAGCGCCGACACCGCCGAAGCTTTCTTT.

The CDR3 nucleotides read TGCGCCAGCAGCTTGGCCCCGGGAGGGCCTCGTAGTAATGAGCAGTTCTTC. This sequence encodes CASSLAPGGPRSNEQFF. The J gene is TRBJ2-1, the V gene TRBV5-1; TRBD2 agrees at 8 bases. The CDR3 contains 17 residues. Germline CDR1 SGHRS, CDR2 YFSETQ. The V gene end was trimmed by 0 bases and the J gene end by 7 bases; junction bases not matched to a gene: 12.

This clone has a handful of counts. The V gene is TRBV7-3, the J gene TRBJ2-1; the D gene is possibly TRBD1 (5 bases). Trimming pared 1 base from V and 7 bases from J, leaving 20 bases between. The CDR3 totals 17 residues. Germline V gene sequence: CDR1 SGHTA, CDR2 FQGTGA. CDR3 coding DNA: TGTGCCAGCAGCTTAAACGCTAACTTGGGGCAAGGGAATGAGCAGTTCTTC. Amino acids: CASSLNANLGQGNEQFF.

The rearrangement links TRBV14 to TRBJ2-1; D may be TRBD2 (6 bases). CDR3 size: 14 residues. Germline V gives CDR1 SGHDN, CDR2 FVKESK. Trimming removed 0 bases from V and 6 bases from J, with 9 bases in between. The CDR3 region has the DNA TGTGCCAGCAGCCAAGAGTGGAGGGCCAATGAGCAGTTCTTC. Translation: CASSQEWRANEQFF.

V and J are TRBV4-2 and TRBJ1-2; 8 nucleotides align to TRBD1. This CDR3 is built from 13 residues. V trimming: 3 bases; J trimming: 5 bases; junction bases outside the gene matches: 2. Germline values: CDR1 LGHNA, CDR2 YNFKEQ. The CDR3: CASSQGQDYGYTF. The CDR3 region has the DNA TGTGCCAGCAGCCAGGGACAGGATTATGGCTACACCTTC.

The chain couples TRBV10-1 to TRBJ2-7, with D possibly matching TRBD1 (6 bases). The germline V and J ends were trimmed by 8 bases and 3 bases, with 32 bases remaining between them. The CDR3 totals 19 residues. Germline CDR1 and CDR2: WNHNN and SYGVQD (reference sequence). CDR3 coding DNA: TGCGCCAGCGGAGACAGACGACAGGCCAAGGCCCGACATAACTACGAGCAGTACTTC. Protein: CASGDRRQAKARHNYEQYF.

The chain has TRBV9 and TRBJ2-5, with 7 bases lining up with TRBD1. Trimming cost V 4 bases and J 7 bases; bases outside gene matches: 10. Germline V CDR1 and CDR2: SGDLS, YYNGEE. This CDR3 contains 14 residues. CDR3 in amino acids: CASSPRTGFGTQYF. CDR3 DNA: TGTGCCAGCAGCCCAAGGACAGGTTTCGGGACCCAGTACTTC.

The chain carries TRBV7-2 and TRBJ1-4; D is uncertain. CDR1 and CDR2 from the germline V gene are SGHTA and FQGNSA. Trimming removed 1 base at V and 12 bases at J, with 12 bases between. The CDR3 sequence is 13 residues long. The CDR3 sequence: CASSLVPGTELFF. CDR3 nucleotides: TGTGCCAGCAGCTTAGTTCCGGGTACGGAACTGTTTTTT.

V and J are TRBV10-2 and TRBJ1-2; TRBD1 matches at 7 bases. The CDR3 covers 14 residues. The germline CDR1 and CDR2 sequences are WSHSY and SAAADI. The ends lost 2 bases at V and 8 bases at J; junction bases unmatched: 8. The CDR3 spells CASSEETGSRGYTF. CDR3 bases: TGCGCCAGCAGTGAGGAGACAGGGTCTCGGGGCTACACCTTC.

V gene TRBV19 combines with J gene TRBJ2-4, with D tentatively TRBD2 (5 bases). The CDR3 is made up of 15 amino acids. V shed 2 bases and J shed 0 bases, with 8 bases lying between them. Germline V lookup: CDR1 LNHDA, CDR2 SQIVND (reference sequence). CDR3 loop: CASSIRDPAKNIQYF. The CDR3 DNA reads TGTGCCAGTAGTATACGGGATCCAGCCAAAAACATTCAGTACTTC.

This clone appeared once. The J gene is TRBJ2-2, the V gene TRBV10-3; D possibly corresponds to TRBD1 (6 bases). V was trimmed by 6 bases and J by 2 bases, leaving 10 bases between them. In germline, CDR1 is ENHRY, CDR2 SYGVKD. The CDR3 is made up of 14 amino acids. The CDR3 reads CAIRVQGNTGELFF. CDR3 DNA sequence: TGTGCCATCAGGGTACAGGGAAACACCGGGGAGCTGTTTTTT.

This chain connects TRBV2 to TRBJ2-2; perhaps TRBD2 as D (6 bases). The ends were cut back, 8 bases at V and 4 bases at J, with 14 bases in the middle. The CDR3 loop spans 14 amino acids. Germline CDR1 is SNHLY and CDR2 is FYNNEI. The CDR3 sequence is CASRGGAVTGELFF. CDR3 nucleotide sequence: TGTGCCAGCCGAGGAGGGGCGGTCACCGGGGAGCTGTTTTTT.

This clone occurred once. V usage is TRBV29-1 and J usage is TRBJ1-5; D gene unclear. Looked up from germline, CDR1 is SQVTM and CDR2 is ANQGSEA. The CDR3 has 12 amino acids. The V and J ends lost 4 bases and 2 bases respectively, with 6 bases between them. The CDR3 spells CSVVPGNQPQHF. In DNA, the CDR3 is TGCAGCGTTGTTCCGGGCAATCAGCCCCAGCATTTT.

This chain uses TRBV5-1 with TRBJ1-1; no definite D call. Germline assignment: CDR1 SGHRS and CDR2 YFSETQ. This CDR3 spans 13 amino acids. V was shortened by 2 bases and J by 4 bases, with 9 bases between the two germline ends. CDR3 protein: CASSLTLGTEAFF. The CDR3 bases are TGCGCCAGCAGCTTAACTCTCGGCACTGAAGCTTTCTTT.

This clone was counted once. The rearrangement uses TRBV6-6 and TRBJ1-1; 7 nucleotides agree with TRBD1. The CDR3 length is 14 residues. The J segment lost 2 bases and the V segment lost 6 bases, leaving 6 bases of the junction unmatched. Looked up from germline, CDR1 is MNHNY and CDR2 is SVGAGI (reference sequence). The CDR3 protein is CASSHGTANTEAFF. CDR3 sequence (DNA): TGTGCCAGCAGCCACGGGACAGCTAACACTGAAGCTTTCTTT.

This chain joins TRBV19 and TRBJ1-4, with 8 bases lining up with TRBD1. The V gene end was trimmed by 5 bases and the J gene end by 4 bases; junction bases not matched to a gene: 3. The V gene's germline CDR1 is LNHDA and CDR2 SQIVND (reference sequence). The CDR3 runs 14 residues. CDR3 DNA: TGTGCCAGTAGTCCTGGACAGGGTAATGAAAAACTGTTTTTT. Translating it yields CASSPGQGNEKLFF.

CDR3 coding DNA: TGTGCCATCAGTGAAACAGCCTCAAACTATGGCTACACCTTC. Translating gives CAISETASNYGYTF. The chain recombines TRBV10-3 with TRBJ1-2; D not certain. V shed 3 bases and J shed 2 bases, with 10 bases lying between them. CDR1 is ENHRY and CDR2 is SYGVKD in the germline V gene. The CDR3 length is 14 residues.

The chain links TRBV21-1 to TRBJ1-1; no check of the table's D call, TRBD1, against the DNA was made. TRBV21-1 is classified as a pseudogene. This CDR3 has 16 residues. In DNA, the CDR3 is TGTGCCAGCAGGCTTTCTCCGGGACAGGGGAACACTGAAGCTTTCTTT. Amino acids: CASRLSPGQGNTEAFF.

V is TRBV20-1 and J is TRBJ2-7; no firm D call. Per the germline V gene, CDR1 is DFQATT and CDR2 is SNEGSKA (reference sequence). This CDR3 is built from 11 residues. V was shortened by 6 bases and J by 5 bases, with 11 bases between the two germline ends. In nucleotides, the CDR3 is TGCAGTGCCGCCTCCTATAACGAGCAGTACTTC. Translating it yields CSAASYNEQYF.

CDR3 in amino acids: CASAPGGGETQYF. The CDR3, as DNA: TGCGCCAGCGCCCCGGGGGGGGGAGAGACCCAGTACTTC. The genes are TRBV5-1 and TRBJ2-5; 8 nucleotides align to TRBD2. The germline gives CDR1 SGHRS, CDR2 YFSETQ. This CDR3 is 13 amino acids long. V lost 7 bases and J lost 4; bases outside the gene matches: 6.

V and J are TRBV19 and TRBJ2-5; D possibly corresponds to TRBD1 (5 bases). Germline V lookup: CDR1 LNHDA, CDR2 SQIVND (reference sequence). With 5 bases removed from V and 1 base from J, the gap between germline ends came to 14 bases. This CDR3 is built from 15 residues. CDR3 DNA sequence: TGTGCCAGTAGTGCCTCGCAGGGCCCCCAAGAGACCCAGTACTTC. Translated, it gives CASSASQGPQETQYF.